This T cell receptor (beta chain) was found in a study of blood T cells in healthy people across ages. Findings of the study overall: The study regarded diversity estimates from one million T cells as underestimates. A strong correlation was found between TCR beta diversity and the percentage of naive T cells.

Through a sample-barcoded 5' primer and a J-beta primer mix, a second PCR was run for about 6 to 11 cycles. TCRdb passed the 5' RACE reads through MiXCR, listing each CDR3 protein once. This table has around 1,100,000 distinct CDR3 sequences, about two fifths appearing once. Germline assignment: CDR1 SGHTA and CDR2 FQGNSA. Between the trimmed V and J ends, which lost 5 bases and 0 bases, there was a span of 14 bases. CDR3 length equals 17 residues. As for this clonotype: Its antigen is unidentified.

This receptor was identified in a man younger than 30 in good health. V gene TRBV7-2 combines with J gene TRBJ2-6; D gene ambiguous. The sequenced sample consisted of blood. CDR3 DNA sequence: TGTGCCAGCAGCCAACCGACACCCGACTCTGGGGCCAACGTCCTGACTTTC. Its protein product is CASSQPTPDSGANVLTF.